Each of the 11 T cell receptor beta chains below was sequenced from the same sample in a study of human T cells and chemical hapten exposure. TCRdb used MiXCR to reprocess the RACE reads, holding one entry per CDR3 protein. The repertoire holds about 97,000 distinct CDR3 sequences, with roughly 27% as singletons. Sample time point: patch test 3, about 24 weeks after DPC sensitization. Treatment reported: therapeutic diphenylcyclopropenone sensitization with weekly scalp DPC. This specimen consisted of whole blood, obtained in connection with sensitization to the hapten diphenylcyclopropenone (DPC). These receptors originate from a man aged 35-49 years with alopecia areata. Some clones in this sample may be carry-over from other donors' samples.

This clonotype was observed a handful of times. This chain connects TRBV25-1 to TRBJ1-1, with D possibly TRBD1 on 5 matching bases. CDR3 length equals 12 residues. The V gene's germline CDR1 is MGHDK and CDR2 SYGVNS. V lost 4 bases, J lost 7 bases, and 10 bases lay in between. CDR3 amino acids: CASSVPGNEAFF. DNA for the CDR3: TGTGCCAGCAGTGTTCCAGGGAATGAAGCTTTCTTT.

This clonotype turned up a few times. The genes are TRBV2 and TRBJ2-7; D remains ambiguous. Germline lookup yields CDR1 SNHLY and CDR2 FYNNEI. The CDR3 sequence is 12 residues long. V lost 6 bases and J lost 0, with 6 bases in between. CDR3 protein: CASSRSSYEQYF. CDR3 coding DNA: TGTGCCAGCAGCAGAAGCTCCTACGAGCAGTACTTC.

The rearrangement uses TRBV7-9 and TRBJ2-3; the D gene is possibly TRBD2 (5 bases). The ends were cut back, 2 bases at V and 2 bases at J, with 8 bases in the middle. Germline V gene lookup returns CDR1 SEHNR and CDR2 FQNEAQ (reference sequence). The CDR3 consists of 14 residues. In nucleotides, the CDR3 is TGTGCCAGCAGCTTAACGGGAACCACAGATACGCAGTATTTT. Amino acid sequence: CASSLTGTTDTQYF.

V gene TRBV20-1 combines with J gene TRBJ2-1; D is unclear. Trimming removed 5 bases from V and 8 bases from J, with 13 bases in between. CDR1 is DFQATT and CDR2 is SNEGSKA in the germline V gene (reference sequence). CDR3 length equals 12 residues. The DNA of the CDR3 is TGCAGTGCTCCATCTTCTTGGCATGAGCAGTTCTTC. Its translation is CSAPSSWHEQFF.

This clonotype has a single count. The chain joins TRBV20-1 to TRBJ2-2; weak D call: TRBD2 (6 bases). Germline CDR1 reads DFQATT; CDR2 reads SNEGSKA (reference sequence). The length of the CDR3 is 14 residues. Trimming took 6 bases from V and 4 from J, leaving 15 bases between them. CDR3 DNA: TGCAGTGCGCCGACTAGATACGGCACCGGGGAGCTGTTTTTT. This codes for CSAPTRYGTGELFF.

A few counts support this clonotype. The rearrangement joins TRBV28 to TRBJ2-7; TRBD2 matches at 12 bases. The length of the CDR3 is 15 residues. J gave up 6 bases and V 6 bases, and 9 bases lay outside the gene matches. Germline CDR1 reads MDHEN; CDR2 reads SYDVKM. The CDR3 is CASSRRLAGVGEQYF. The CDR3 DNA sequence: TGTGCCAGCAGCCGCCGACTAGCGGGAGTAGGCGAGCAGTACTTC.

V gene TRBV12-3 or TRBV12-4 combines with J gene TRBJ2-7; maybe TRBD2 (6 bases). Trimming cost V 5 bases and J 4 bases, with 12 bases left between them. This CDR3 comprises 13 residues. The CDR3 here is CASSLSGNYEQYF. The DNA for the CDR3 is TGTGCCAGCAGTCTTAGCGGCAATTACGAGCAGTACTTC.

This chain links TRBV27 with TRBJ1-5, with a possible D match to TRBD1 (5 bases). V gave up 0 bases and J gave up 8 bases, with 11 bases separating them. From germline, CDR1 is MNHEY and CDR2 SMNVEV (reference sequence). CDR3 length: 14 amino acids. The CDR3 sequence is CASSLSGGFEPQHF. The CDR3 DNA sequence: TGTGCCAGCAGTTTATCGGGGGGGTTTGAGCCCCAGCATTTT.

V is TRBV30 and J is TRBJ2-3, with D possibly matching TRBD1 (6 bases). The CDR3 length is 14 residues. The V gene's germline CDR1 is GTSNPN and CDR2 SVGIG (reference sequence). V dropped 4 bases and J dropped 2 bases, with 13 bases sitting between them. The CDR3 reads CAWTEGGITDTQYF. CDR3 bases: TGTGCCTGGACCGAAGGGGGTATCACAGATACGCAGTATTTT.

This clonotype was counted a few times. CDR3 protein: CASSVDRNTDTQYF. The CDR3 DNA sequence: TGTGCCAGCAGTGTGGACCGAAACACAGATACGCAGTATTTT. V gene TRBV6-1 combines with J gene TRBJ2-3, with D unresolved. Germline assignment: CDR1 MNHNS and CDR2 SASEGT. The CDR3 is 14 residues long. V lost 4 bases, J lost 2 bases, and 10 bases lay in between.

This chain uses TRBV5-6 with TRBJ2-1; D unclear. This CDR3 has 13 amino acids. V gave up 0 bases and J gave up 4 bases, with 5 bases separating them. CDR1 and CDR2 (germline): SGHDT, YYEEEE. DNA of the CDR3: TGTGCCAGCAGCTTGGAGGATTACAATGAGCAGTTCTTC. Its translation: CASSLEDYNEQFF.